This passage covers 12 T cell receptor beta chains from one sample sequenced in a study of blood T cell repertoires in COVID-19. The method was immunoSEQ multiplex PCR; TCRdb's version includes in-frame clones alone and lacks a portion of them. In the table there are roughly 180,000 clones, approximately 85% of which are singletons. The sequenced sample consisted of PBMCs or T cells enriched from blood (not recorded which). The receptors stem from a man in his forties or fifties who had recovered from COVID-19.

This chain uses TRBV2 with TRBJ1-5; 8 bases line up with TRBD1. Trimming at V came to 6 bases and at J to 4 bases, leaving 8 bases not matched to a gene. This CDR3 is built from 15 residues. The germline V gene has CDR1 SNHLY and CDR2 FYNNEI. The CDR3, as DNA: TGTGCCAGCAGGAGAATGACAGGGGTGAATCAGCCCCAGCATTTT. This gives the protein CASRRMTGVNQPQHF.

The gene calls are TRBV29-1 and TRBJ1-2; 9 nucleotides match TRBD1. V trimming: 0 bases; J trimming: 6 bases; junction bases outside the gene matches: 8. Germline V CDR1 and CDR2: SQVTM, ANQGSEA. The CDR3 has 15 residues. CDR3 nucleotides: TGCAGCGTTGAAGATAGACAGGGGGGAAGAAATGGCTACACCTTC. Residues: CSVEDRQGGRNGYTF.

The genes are TRBV6-6 and TRBJ2-5, with TRBD2 matching 7 bases. Germline CDR1 reads MNHNY; CDR2 reads SVGAGI (reference sequence). The V gene end was trimmed by 2 bases and the J gene end by 2 bases; junction bases not matched to a gene: 8. There are 16 residues in the CDR3. In DNA, the CDR3 is TGTGCCAGCAGTTACCCACCCCCTAGCGGTCAAGAGACCCAGTACTTC. This sequence encodes CASSYPPPSGQETQYF.

The chain couples TRBV9 to TRBJ1-4; 7 bases map to TRBD1. J lost 8 bases, V lost 0 bases, and 10 bases had no gene match. Per the germline V gene, CDR1 is SGDLS and CDR2 is YYNGEE. This CDR3 comprises 16 residues. The CDR3 nucleotides are TGTGCCAGCAGCGTAGCCGGAGATAGGGGGCGAGAAAAACTGTTTTTT. Translation gives CASSVAGDRGREKLFF. The full variable domain, rest sourced from reference TRBV9 and TRBJ1-4, is DSGVTQTPKHLITATGQRVTLRCSPRSGDLSVYWYQQSLDQGLQFLIQYYNGEERAKGNILERFSAQQFPDLHSELNLSSLELGDSALYFCASSVAGDRGREKLFFGSGTQLSVL.

The chain uses TRBV6-4 and TRBJ2-3, with D maybe TRBD2 (6 bases). The germline gives CDR1 MRHNA, CDR2 SNTAGT. V shed 7 bases and J shed 6 bases, with 17 bases lying between them. CDR3 length: 14 amino acids. Here the CDR3 DNA reads TGTGCCAGCAAGGGGACGGGAGAGGGGGATACGCAGTATTTT. Translated: CASKGTGEGDTQYF.

This clone was detected once. The chain links TRBV30 to TRBJ1-5; D not resolved. The germline CDR1 and CDR2 sequences are GTSNPN and SVGIG (reference sequence). The germline V and J ends were trimmed by 2 bases and 4 bases, with 9 bases remaining between them. The CDR3 has 13 residues. CDR3 sequence reads: CAWSPTKNQPQHF. The CDR3 region has the DNA TGTGCCTGGAGTCCTACTAAGAATCAGCCCCAGCATTTT.

This clone was detected ten times or more. The chain's CDR3 is CASRSGTSGSSEQYF. CDR3 nucleotides: TGTGCCAGTAGATCCGGGACTAGCGGGAGTTCGGAGCAGTACTTC. This chain joins TRBV5-4 and TRBJ2-7; 14 nucleotides match TRBD2. CDR3 length: 15 residues. Unmatched junction bases numbered 11, after V lost 8 bases and J lost 7 bases. Germline values: CDR1 SGHNT, CDR2 YYREEE (reference sequence).

The CDR3 nucleotides read TGTGCCAGCAGAATCGGGACAGTTAGCACAGATACGCAGTATTTT. Protein sequence: CASRIGTVSTDTQYF. This rearrangement joins TRBV9 to TRBJ2-3; TRBD1 matches 7 bases. This CDR3 has 15 residues. J was trimmed by 0 bases and V by 5 bases; bases with no gene match: 6. In germline, CDR1 is SGDLS, CDR2 YYNGEE.

This clone is a singleton in its sample. The rearrangement joins TRBV2 to TRBJ1-5; unclear D gene. Germline V gives CDR1 SNHLY, CDR2 FYNNEI. The CDR3 runs 14 residues. Trimming removed 8 bases at V and 5 bases at J, with 16 bases between. The CDR3 is CASLSSGPDQPQHF. The DNA of the CDR3 is TGTGCCAGCCTTTCCAGTGGCCCTGATCAGCCCCAGCATTTT.

The genes are TRBV7-2 and TRBJ1-2; D not resolved. Between the trimmed V and J ends, which lost 1 base and 5 bases, there was a span of 8 bases. The CDR3 length is 13 residues. Germline CDR1 reads SGHTA; CDR2 reads FQGNSA. The CDR3 coding sequence is TGTGCCAGCAGCTTAGGCGGATCTTATGGCTACACCTTC. This encodes CASSLGGSYGYTF.

The table lists this clone with a few counts. J is TRBJ1-2 and V is TRBV11-2; TRBD1 matches 8 bases. Per germline, CDR1 SGHAT and CDR2 FQNNGV. The CDR3 has 14 residues. V was clipped by 5 bases and J by 3 bases; unmatched bases: 5. This CDR3 is CASSPTGEDYGYTF. CDR3 DNA: TGTGCCAGCAGCCCGACAGGGGAGGACTATGGCTACACCTTC.

V gene TRBV7-9 combines with J gene TRBJ1-2, with TRBD1 matching 7 bases. With V trimmed by 5 bases and J by 0 bases, 3 bases remained unmatched. The CDR3 contains 14 residues. CDR1 and CDR2 from the germline V gene are SEHNR and FQNEAQ (reference sequence). This CDR3 reads CASSPGTANYGYTF. For the CDR3, the DNA is TGTGCCAGCAGCCCGGGGACAGCTAACTATGGCTACACCTTC.